This T cell receptor beta chain is from a study of control samples from healthy donors and cancer patients. Profiled with immunoSEQ multiplex PCR; TCRdb holds only in-frame clones, not every one. The sample includes over 85,000 clones, 90% to 95% of them seen just once. Germline-derived CDR1 and CDR2 are LNHDA and SQIVND (reference sequence). The CDR3 contains 13 residues. V was cut by 0 bases and J by 6 bases, with 8 bases left in between. The sequenced material came from blood. This chain uses TRBV19 with TRBJ1-1, with D uncertain. The sequence was collected from a woman aged 18 to 35 in good health. Here the CDR3 DNA reads TGTGCCAGTAGTATAGACGGAAGGGCTGAAGCTTTCTTT. This translates into CASSIDGRAEAFF.